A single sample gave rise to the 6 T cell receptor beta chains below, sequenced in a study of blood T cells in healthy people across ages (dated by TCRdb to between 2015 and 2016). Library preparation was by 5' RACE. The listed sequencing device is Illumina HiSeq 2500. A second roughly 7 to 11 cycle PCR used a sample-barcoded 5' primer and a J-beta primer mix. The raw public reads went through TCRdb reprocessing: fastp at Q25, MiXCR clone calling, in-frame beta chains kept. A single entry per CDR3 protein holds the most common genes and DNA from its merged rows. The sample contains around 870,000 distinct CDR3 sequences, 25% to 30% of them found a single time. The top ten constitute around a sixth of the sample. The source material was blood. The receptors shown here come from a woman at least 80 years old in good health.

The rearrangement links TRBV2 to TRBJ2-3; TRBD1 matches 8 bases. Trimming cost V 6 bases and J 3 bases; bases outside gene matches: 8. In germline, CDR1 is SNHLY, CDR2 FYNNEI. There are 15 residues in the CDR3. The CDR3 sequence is CASRHRGTNTDTQYF. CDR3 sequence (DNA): TGTGCCAGCAGGCACAGGGGGACGAATACAGATACGCAGTATTTT. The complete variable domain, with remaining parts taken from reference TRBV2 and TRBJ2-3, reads EPEVTQTPSHQVTQMGQEVILRCVPISNHLYFYWYRQILGQKVEFLVSFYNNEISEKSEIFDDQFSVERPDGSNFTLKIRSTKLEDSAMYFCASRHRGTNTDTQYFGPGTRLTVL.

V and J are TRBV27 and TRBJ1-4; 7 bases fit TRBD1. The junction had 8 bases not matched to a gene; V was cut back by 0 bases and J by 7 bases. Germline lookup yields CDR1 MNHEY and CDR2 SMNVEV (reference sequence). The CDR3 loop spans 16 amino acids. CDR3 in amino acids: CASSLSPQGVGEKLFF. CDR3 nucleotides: TGTGCCAGCAGTTTATCACCCCAGGGGGTGGGTGAAAAACTGTTTTTT.

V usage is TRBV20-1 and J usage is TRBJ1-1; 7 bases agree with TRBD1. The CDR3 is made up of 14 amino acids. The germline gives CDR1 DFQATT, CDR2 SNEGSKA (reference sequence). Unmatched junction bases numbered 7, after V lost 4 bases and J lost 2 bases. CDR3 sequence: CSATPGQRNTEAFF. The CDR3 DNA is TGCAGTGCTACGCCGGGACAGCGTAACACTGAAGCTTTCTTT.

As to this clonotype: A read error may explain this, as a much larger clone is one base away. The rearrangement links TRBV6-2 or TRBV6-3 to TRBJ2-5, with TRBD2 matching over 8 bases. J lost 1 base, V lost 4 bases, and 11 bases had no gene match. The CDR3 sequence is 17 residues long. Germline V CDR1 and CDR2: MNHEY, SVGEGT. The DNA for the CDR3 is TGTGCCAGCAGTTGGGTGGGACGAGCGGGGGCCCAAGAGACCCAGTACTTC. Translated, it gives CASSWVGRAGAQETQYF.

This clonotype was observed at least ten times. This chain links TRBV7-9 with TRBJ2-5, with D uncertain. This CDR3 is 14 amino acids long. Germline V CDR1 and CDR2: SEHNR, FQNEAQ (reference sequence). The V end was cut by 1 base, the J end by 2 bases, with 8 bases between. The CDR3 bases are TGTGCCAGCAGCTTAGGGGATGGGCAAGAGACCCAGTACTTC. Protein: CASSLGDGQETQYF.

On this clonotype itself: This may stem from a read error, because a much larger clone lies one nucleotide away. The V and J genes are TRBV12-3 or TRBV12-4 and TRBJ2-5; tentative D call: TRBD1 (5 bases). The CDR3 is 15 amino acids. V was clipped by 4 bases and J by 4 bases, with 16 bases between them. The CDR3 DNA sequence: TGTGCCAGCAGTTCAGCCCGGACACAGAGAGAGACCCAGTACTTC. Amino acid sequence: CASSSARTQRETQYF.